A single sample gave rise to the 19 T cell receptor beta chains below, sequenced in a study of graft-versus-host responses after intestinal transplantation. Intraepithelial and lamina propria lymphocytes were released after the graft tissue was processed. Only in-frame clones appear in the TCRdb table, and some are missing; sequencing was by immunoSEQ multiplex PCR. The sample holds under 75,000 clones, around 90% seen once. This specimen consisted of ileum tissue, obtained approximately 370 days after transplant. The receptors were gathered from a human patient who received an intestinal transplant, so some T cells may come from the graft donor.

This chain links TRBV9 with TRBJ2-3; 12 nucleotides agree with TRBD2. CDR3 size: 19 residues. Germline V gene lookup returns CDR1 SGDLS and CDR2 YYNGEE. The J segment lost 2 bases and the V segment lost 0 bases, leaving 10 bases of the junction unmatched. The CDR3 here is CASSVGASGGAGDTDTQYF. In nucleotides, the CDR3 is TGTGCCAGCAGCGTAGGAGCTAGCGGGGGGGCCGGCGACACAGATACGCAGTATTTT.

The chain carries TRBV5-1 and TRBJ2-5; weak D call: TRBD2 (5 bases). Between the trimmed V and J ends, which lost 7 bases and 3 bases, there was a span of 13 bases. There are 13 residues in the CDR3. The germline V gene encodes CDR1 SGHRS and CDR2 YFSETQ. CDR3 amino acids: CASSLWGEETQYF. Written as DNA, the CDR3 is TGCGCCAGCTCCTTATGGGGAGAAGAGACCCAGTACTTC.

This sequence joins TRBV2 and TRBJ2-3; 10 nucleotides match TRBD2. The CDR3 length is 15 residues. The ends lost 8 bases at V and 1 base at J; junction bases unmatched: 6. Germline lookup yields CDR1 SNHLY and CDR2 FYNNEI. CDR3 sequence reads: CASGRTSGRTDTQYF. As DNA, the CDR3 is TGTGCCAGCGGGAGGACTAGCGGACGCACAGATACGCAGTATTTT.

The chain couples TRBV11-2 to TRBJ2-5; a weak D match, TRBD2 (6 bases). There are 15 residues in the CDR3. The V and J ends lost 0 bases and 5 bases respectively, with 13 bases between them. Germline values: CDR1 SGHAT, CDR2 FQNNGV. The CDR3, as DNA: TGTGCCAGCAGCTTAGATAGGGCGGGATCGGAGACCCAGTACTTC. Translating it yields CASSLDRAGSETQYF.

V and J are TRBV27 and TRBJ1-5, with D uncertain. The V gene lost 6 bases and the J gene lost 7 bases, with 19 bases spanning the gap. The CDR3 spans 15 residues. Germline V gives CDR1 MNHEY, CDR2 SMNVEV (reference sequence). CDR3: CASSTGGGPGQPQHF. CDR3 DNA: TGTGCCAGCAGCACCGGAGGAGGGCCTGGACAGCCCCAGCATTTT.

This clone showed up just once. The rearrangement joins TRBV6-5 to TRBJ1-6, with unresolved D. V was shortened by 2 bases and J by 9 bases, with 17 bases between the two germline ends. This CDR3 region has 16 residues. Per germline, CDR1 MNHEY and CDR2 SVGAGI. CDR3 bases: TGTGCCAGCAGTTACGGCGAGGGCACCAGCTCTTCACCCCTCCACTTT. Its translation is CASSYGEGTSSSPLHF.

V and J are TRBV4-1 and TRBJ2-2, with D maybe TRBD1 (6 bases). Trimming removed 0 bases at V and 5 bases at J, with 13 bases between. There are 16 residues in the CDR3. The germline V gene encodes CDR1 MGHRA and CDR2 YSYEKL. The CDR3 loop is CASSQEWAGVTGELFF. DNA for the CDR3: TGCGCCAGCAGCCAAGAGTGGGCAGGGGTTACCGGGGAGCTGTTTTTT.

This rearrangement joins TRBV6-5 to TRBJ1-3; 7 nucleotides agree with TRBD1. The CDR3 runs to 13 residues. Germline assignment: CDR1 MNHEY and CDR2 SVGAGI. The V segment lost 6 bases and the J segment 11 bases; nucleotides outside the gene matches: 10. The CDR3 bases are TGTGCCAGCAGCCCGGGACAGAGAATCCCCATATATTTT. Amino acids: CASSPGQRIPIYF.

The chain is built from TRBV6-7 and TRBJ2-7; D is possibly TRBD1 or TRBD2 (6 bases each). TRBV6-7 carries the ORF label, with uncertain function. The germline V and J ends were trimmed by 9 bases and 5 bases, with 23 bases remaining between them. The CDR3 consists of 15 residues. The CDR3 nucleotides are TGTGCCAGTAAGGGGGGCCCGCTTAAAGTGGACGAGCAGTACTTC. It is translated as CASKGGPLKVDEQYF.

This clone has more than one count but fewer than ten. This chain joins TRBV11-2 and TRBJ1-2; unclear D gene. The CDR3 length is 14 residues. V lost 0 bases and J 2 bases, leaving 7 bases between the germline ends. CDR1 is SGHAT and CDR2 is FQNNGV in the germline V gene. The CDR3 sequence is CASSLDGGNYGYTF. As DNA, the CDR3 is TGTGCCAGCAGCTTAGACGGCGGAAACTATGGCTACACCTTC.

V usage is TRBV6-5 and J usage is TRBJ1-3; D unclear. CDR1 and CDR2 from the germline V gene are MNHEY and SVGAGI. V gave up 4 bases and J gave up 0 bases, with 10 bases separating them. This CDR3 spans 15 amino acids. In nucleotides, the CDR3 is TGTGCCAGCAGTTCACCCACCCGCTCTGGAAACACCATATATTTT. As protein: CASSSPTRSGNTIYF.

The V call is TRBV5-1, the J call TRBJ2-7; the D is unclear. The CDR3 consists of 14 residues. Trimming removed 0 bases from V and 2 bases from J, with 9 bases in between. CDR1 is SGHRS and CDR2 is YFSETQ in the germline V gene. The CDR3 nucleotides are TGCGCCAGCAGCTTGGGTCAGACAACCTACGAGCAGTACTTC. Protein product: CASSLGQTTYEQYF.

This CDR3 reads CASSRTQGHEAFF. In DNA, the CDR3 is TGTGCCAGCAGCCGCACGCAGGGACATGAAGCTTTCTTT. V usage is TRBV6-6 and J usage is TRBJ1-1; a weak D match, TRBD1 (6 bases). The CDR3 has 13 residues. The ends were cut back, 6 bases at V and 7 bases at J, with 15 bases in the middle. Germline CDR1 reads MNHNY; CDR2 reads SVGAGI (reference sequence).

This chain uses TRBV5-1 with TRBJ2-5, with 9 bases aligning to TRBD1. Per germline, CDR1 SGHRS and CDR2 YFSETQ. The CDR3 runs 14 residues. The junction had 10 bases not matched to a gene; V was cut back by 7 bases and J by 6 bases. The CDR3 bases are TGCGCCAGCGGGAACACAGGGGGCTTGAAGACCCAGTACTTC. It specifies CASGNTGGLKTQYF.

The CDR3 nucleotides are TGTGCCAGCAGCGCCCAATCAGGGGACCTCTACGAGCAGTACTTC. Protein: CASSAQSGDLYEQYF. The J gene is TRBJ2-7, the V gene TRBV7-3, with TRBD1 as a possible D gene (6 bases). Trimming stripped 5 bases from V and 3 bases from J, with 17 bases between. This CDR3 contains 15 residues. Germline lookup yields CDR1 SGHTA and CDR2 FQGTGA.

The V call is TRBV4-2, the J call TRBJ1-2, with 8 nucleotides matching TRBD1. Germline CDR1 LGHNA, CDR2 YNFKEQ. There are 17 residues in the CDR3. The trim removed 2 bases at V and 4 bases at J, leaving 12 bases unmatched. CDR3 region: CASSQRDRRNSIYGYTF. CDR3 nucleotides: TGTGCCAGCAGCCAAAGGGACAGGCGTAATTCAATCTATGGCTACACCTTC.

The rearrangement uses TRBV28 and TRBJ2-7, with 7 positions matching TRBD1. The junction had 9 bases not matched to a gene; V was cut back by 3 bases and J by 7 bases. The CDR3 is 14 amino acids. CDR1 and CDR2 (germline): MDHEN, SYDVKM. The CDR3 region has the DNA TGTGCCAGCAGTTTTGAGGGGGCTTATGAGGAGCAGTACTTC. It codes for CASSFEGAYEEQYF.

CDR3 coding DNA: TGTGCCAGCAGCTTTAGCTATACGCAGGGGGACTATGGCTACACCTTC. Protein product: CASSFSYTQGDYGYTF. The chain couples TRBV7-2 to TRBJ1-2; the match to TRBD1 covers 7 bases. Germline V gene sequence: CDR1 SGHTA, CDR2 FQGNSA. This CDR3 is built from 16 residues. The V gene end was trimmed by 3 bases and the J gene end by 3 bases; junction bases not matched to a gene: 10.

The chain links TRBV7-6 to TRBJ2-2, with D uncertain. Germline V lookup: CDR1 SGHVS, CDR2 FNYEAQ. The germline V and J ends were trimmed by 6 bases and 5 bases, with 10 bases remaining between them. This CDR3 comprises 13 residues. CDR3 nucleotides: TGTGCCAGCAGGCTAACAGTTACCGGGGAGCTGTTTTTT. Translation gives CASRLTVTGELFF.